This TCR beta chain emerged from a study of blood T cell repertoires in COVID-19 (dated by TCRdb to 2020 to 2022). About the full investigation: Samples from collaborators originated in the United States, Italy and Spain and spanned both the acute and convalescent phases of COVID-19. The samples were drawn from two sources: the first 160 participants of the ongoing ImmuneRACE study, and approximately 1,300 subjects contributed by 6 global collaborators. The dataset comprised deeply sampled blood TCRbeta repertoires from subjects exposed to, actively infected with, or recovered from COVID-19. Where available, HLA class I and class II types were taken from metadata supplied by the sample provider and were not determined by assay-based typing. The material from the prospective study consisted of cDNA or gDNA derived from T cells, B-cell-depleted T cells, or PBMCs. The repertoires were made available in a free public database intended to serve as a resource for research on the immune response to SARS-CoV-2. Sample metadata almost always included a de-identified subject ID, COVID-19 status, age in years and sex. Beyond this particular receptor, the publication reports: The quantity of clinical and demographic metadata differed by source and by participant and was supplied without curation.

Regarding this clone: The clone's antigen remains unknown. There are no base qualities to consult, and no much larger clone falls within one base.

Trimming at the junction amounts to 7 bases on V and 6 bases on J, and the germline ends lie 16 bases apart. The CDR3, cysteine through phenylalanine, is 13 amino acids long. Of the read, only the CDR3 DNA is kept; its 39 bases are in frame from base 1. Per the germline V gene, MDHEN is the CDR1 and SYDVKM is the CDR2. Participants in the prospective study were enrolled through a virtual design, were aged roughly 18 to 100 years, and lived in approximately 25 United States geographic areas. To assign participants to cohorts, the prospective study relied on clinical history that participants themselves reported in a screening survey and a study questionnaire. Recovered participants in ImmuneRACE Cohort 3 were defined as having two consecutive negative NP/OP PCR tests, clearance from a healthcare professional, or resolution of symptoms. In the prospective study, whole blood, serum and a nasopharyngeal or oropharyngeal swab were collected from each participant by mobile phlebotomists. Over a roughly 2-month period, participants in the prospective study had the option of providing additional blood draws and questionnaires. Prospective study blood samples were shipped either frozen or at room temperature before DNA extraction.

TCRbeta CDR3 regions were amplified from genomic DNA by means of the immunoSEQ Assay, a bias-controlled multiplex PCR. From the authors' description of their analysis: Within the assay, amplification of reference gene primers was used to estimate how many nucleated cells each sample contained. To quantify the absolute abundance of each unique TCRbeta CDR3 rearrangement, sequence reads were collapsed and filtered. For each sample, productive Simpson clonality was calculated as the square root of Simpson's diversity index across productive rearrangements. As stored in TCRdb, this immuneACCESS dataset retains in-frame rearrangements with V and J assigned. A fraction of the clones does not appear; measured against another copy, unresolved V genes explain less than half of the discrepancy, and the remainder lacks a known reason. That table supplies the V and J calls and clone size; D and trimming were determined from the DNA. This sample comprises about 100,000 clones, 65% to 90% of them detected only once. The ten largest clonotypes hold about 2.5% of the sample.

The sequence derives from a woman in her forties or fifties who had recovered from COVID-19. The rearranged segments are TRBV28 and TRBJ2-7, with no reliable assignment of the D segment. Specimen: PBMCs or T cells enriched from blood (not recorded which). CDR3 reads: CASNRPPPGEQYF. The DNA sequence reads TGTGCCAGCAATAGGCCCCCCCCGGGCGAGCAGTACTTC.